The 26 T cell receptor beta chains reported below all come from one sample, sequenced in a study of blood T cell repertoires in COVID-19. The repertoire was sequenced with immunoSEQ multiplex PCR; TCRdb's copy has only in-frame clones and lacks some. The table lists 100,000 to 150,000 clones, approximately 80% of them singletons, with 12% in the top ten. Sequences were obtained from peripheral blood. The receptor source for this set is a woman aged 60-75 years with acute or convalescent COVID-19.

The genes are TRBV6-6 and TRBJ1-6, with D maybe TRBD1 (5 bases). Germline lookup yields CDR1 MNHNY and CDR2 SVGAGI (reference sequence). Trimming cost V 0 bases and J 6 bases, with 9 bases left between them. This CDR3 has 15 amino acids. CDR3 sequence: CASSYSAGGNSPLHF. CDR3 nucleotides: TGTGCCAGCAGTTACTCGGCGGGGGGTAATTCACCCCTCCACTTT.

The CDR3 region is CASSIGQGNGANVLTF. CDR3 nucleotide sequence: TGTGCCAGCAGCATCGGACAGGGAAACGGGGCCAACGTCCTGACTTTC. V gene TRBV7-3 combines with J gene TRBJ2-6; 8 nucleotides line up with TRBD1. V lost 5 bases, J lost 4 bases, and 7 bases stayed unmatched. Germline V gene data show CDR1 as SGHTA and CDR2 as FQGTGA. This CDR3 comprises 16 residues.

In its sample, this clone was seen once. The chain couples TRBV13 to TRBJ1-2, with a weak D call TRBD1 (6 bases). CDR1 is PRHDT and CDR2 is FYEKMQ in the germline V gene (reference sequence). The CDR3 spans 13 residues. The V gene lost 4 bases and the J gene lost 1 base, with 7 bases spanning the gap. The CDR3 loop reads CASSSQGNYGYTF. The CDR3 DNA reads TGTGCCAGCAGCTCACAGGGTAACTATGGCTACACCTTC.

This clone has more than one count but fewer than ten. This CDR3 is CASSQESAGGGGSPLHF. Written as DNA, the CDR3 is TGTGCCAGCAGCCAAGAATCCGCGGGGGGCGGAGGATCACCCCTCCACTTT. The V gene is TRBV4-2, the J gene TRBJ1-6; D possibly corresponds to TRBD1 (6 bases). Germline values: CDR1 LGHNA, CDR2 YNFKEQ. The CDR3 loop spans 17 amino acids. V shed 0 bases and J shed 10 bases, with 19 bases lying between them.

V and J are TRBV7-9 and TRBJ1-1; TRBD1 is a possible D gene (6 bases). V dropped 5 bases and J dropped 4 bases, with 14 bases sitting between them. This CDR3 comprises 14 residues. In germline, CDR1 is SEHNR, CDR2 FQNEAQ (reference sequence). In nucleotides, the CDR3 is TGTGCCAGCAGCCGACAGGTAAAGGGCACTGAAGCTTTCTTT. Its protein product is CASSRQVKGTEAFF.

Here the CDR3 reads CASTVADPNYNSPLHF. CDR3 bases: TGTGCCAGCACCGTGGCGGATCCCAATTATAATTCACCCCTCCACTTT. The rearrangement links TRBV2 to TRBJ1-6; D uncertain. The length of the CDR3 is 16 residues. V gave up 7 bases and J gave up 4 bases, with 17 bases separating them. Germline CDR1 is SNHLY and CDR2 is FYNNEI.

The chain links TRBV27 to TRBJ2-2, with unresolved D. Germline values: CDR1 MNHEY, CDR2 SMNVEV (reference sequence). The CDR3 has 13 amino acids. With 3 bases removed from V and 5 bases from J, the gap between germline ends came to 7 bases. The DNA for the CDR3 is TGTGCCAGCAGTTTGATCCGGACCGGGGAGCTGTTTTTT. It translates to CASSLIRTGELFF.

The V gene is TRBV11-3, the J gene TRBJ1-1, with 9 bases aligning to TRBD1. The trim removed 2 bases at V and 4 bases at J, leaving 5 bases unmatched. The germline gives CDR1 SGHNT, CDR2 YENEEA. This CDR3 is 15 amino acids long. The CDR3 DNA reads TGTGCCAGCAGCTTAACCGGGACAGGGATCACTGAAGCTTTCTTT. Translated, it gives CASSLTGTGITEAFF.

Written as DNA, the CDR3 is TGTGCCAGCAGCACGTTCCGGGACAGGGTCTACAATGAGCAGTTCTTC. Its protein product is CASSTFRDRVYNEQFF. The J gene is TRBJ2-1, the V gene TRBV11-2; 9 positions match TRBD1. CDR1 is SGHAT, CDR2 FQNNGV, per germline. With 5 bases clipped from V and 3 bases from J, the junction kept 8 bases outside the gene matches. The CDR3 is 16 residues long.

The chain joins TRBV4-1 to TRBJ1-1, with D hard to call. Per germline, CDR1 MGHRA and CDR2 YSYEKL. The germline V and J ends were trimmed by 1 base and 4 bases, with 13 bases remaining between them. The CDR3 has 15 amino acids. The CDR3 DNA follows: TGCGCCAGCAGCCAAGGACCCGCGAGGGTCACTGAAGCTTTCTTT. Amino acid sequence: CASSQGPARVTEAFF.

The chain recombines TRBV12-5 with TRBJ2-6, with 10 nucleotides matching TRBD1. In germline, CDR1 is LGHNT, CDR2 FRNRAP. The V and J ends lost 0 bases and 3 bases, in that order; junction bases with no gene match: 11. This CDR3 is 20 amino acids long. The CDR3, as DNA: TGTGCTAGTGGTTTGGTACCTTTGGGACAGGGGCGTAATGGGGCCAACGTCCTGACTTTC. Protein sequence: CASGLVPLGQGRNGANVLTF.

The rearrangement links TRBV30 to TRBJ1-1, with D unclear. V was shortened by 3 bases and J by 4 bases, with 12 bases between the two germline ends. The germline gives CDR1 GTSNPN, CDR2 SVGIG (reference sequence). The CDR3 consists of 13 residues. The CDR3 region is CAWSPVGVTEAFF. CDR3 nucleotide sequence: TGTGCCTGGAGCCCCGTGGGAGTCACTGAAGCTTTCTTT.

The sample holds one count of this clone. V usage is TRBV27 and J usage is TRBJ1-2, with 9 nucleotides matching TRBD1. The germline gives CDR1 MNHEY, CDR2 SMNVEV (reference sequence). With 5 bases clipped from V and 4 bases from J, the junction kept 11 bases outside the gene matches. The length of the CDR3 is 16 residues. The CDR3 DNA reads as TGTGCCAGCAGTCCTATGGGACAGGGAGGTGGCTATGGCTACACCTTC. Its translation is CASSPMGQGGGYGYTF.

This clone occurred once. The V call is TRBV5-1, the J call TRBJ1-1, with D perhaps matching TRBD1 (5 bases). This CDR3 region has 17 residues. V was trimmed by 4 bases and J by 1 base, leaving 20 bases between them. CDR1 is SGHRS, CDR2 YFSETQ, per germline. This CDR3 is CASSRSGGIVRNTEAFF. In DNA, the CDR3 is TGCGCCAGCAGCCGGTCGGGGGGTATTGTGAGGAACACTGAAGCTTTCTTT.

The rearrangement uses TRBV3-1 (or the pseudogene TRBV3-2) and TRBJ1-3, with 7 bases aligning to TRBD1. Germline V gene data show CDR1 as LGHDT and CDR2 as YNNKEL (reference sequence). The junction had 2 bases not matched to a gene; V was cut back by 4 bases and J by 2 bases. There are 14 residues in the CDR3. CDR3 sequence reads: CASSRTGAGNTIYF. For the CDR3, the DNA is TGTGCCAGCAGCCGTACAGGGGCTGGAAACACCATATATTTT.

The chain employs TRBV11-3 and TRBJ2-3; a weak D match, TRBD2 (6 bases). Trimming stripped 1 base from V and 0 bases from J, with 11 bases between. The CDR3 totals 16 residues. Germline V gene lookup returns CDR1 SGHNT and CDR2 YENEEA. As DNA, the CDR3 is TGTGCCAGCAGCTTAGGCGCGGGGATTAGCACAGATACGCAGTATTTT. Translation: CASSLGAGISTDTQYF.

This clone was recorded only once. The CDR3 DNA follows: TGTGCCAGCAGTGAAGTTAGAGGTGGCAGAGCTAACTATGGCTACACCTTC. This encodes CASSEVRGGRANYGYTF. The chain recombines TRBV25-1 with TRBJ1-2; no clear D gene. Deletions cut 2 bases from V and 0 bases from J, with 16 bases between. The CDR3 is 17 amino acids. Germline V lookup: CDR1 MGHDK, CDR2 SYGVNS.

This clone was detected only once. In DNA, the CDR3 is TGTGCCAGCAGCCAAACGGAGGTGGGCTATGGCTACACCTTC. Translation gives CASSQTEVGYGYTF. The gene calls are TRBV14 and TRBJ1-2; D call uncertain. Germline assignment: CDR1 SGHDN and CDR2 FVKESK. V was cut by 2 bases and J by 4 bases, with 11 bases left in between. This CDR3 spans 14 amino acids.

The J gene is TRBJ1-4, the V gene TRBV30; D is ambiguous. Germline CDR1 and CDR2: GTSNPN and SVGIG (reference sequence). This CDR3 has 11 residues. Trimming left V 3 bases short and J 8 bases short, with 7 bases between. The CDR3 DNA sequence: TGTGCCTGGAGATTGAGGGAAAAACTGTTTTTT. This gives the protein CAWRLREKLFF.

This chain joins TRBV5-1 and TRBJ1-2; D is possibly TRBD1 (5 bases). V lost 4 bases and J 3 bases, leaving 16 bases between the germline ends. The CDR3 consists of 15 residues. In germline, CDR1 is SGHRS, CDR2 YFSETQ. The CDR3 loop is CASSLGRGEDYGYTF. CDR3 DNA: TGCGCCAGCAGCCTCGGACGGGGGGAGGACTATGGCTACACCTTC. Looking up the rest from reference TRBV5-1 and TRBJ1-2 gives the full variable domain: KAGVTQTPRYLIKTRGQQVTLSCSPISGHRSVSWYQQTPGQGLQFLFEYFSETQRNKGNFPGRFSGRQFSNSRSEMNVSTLELGDSALYLCASSLGRGEDYGYTFGSGTRLTVV.

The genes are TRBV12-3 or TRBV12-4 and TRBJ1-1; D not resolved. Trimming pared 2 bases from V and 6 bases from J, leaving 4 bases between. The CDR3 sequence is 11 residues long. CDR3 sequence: CASSLTAEAFF. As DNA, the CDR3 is TGTGCCAGCAGTTTAACGGCTGAAGCTTTCTTT.

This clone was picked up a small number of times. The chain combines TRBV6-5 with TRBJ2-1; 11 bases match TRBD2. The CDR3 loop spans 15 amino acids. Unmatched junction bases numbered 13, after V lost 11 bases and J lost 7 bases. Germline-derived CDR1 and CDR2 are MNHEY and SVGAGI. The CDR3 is CAGHPGLAAPNEQFF. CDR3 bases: TGTGCCGGACATCCGGGACTAGCGGCGCCGAATGAGCAGTTCTTC.

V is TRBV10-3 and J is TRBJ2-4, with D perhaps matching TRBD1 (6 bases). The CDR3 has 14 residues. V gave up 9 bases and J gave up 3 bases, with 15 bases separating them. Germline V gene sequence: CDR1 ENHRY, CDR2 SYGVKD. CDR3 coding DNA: TGTGCCATTGAACAGGGTTCCGGCAAAAACATTCAGTACTTC. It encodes CAIEQGSGKNIQYF.

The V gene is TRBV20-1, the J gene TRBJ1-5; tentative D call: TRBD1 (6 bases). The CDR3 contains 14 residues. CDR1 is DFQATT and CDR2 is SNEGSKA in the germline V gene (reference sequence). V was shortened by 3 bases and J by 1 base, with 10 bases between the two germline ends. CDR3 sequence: CSASPGASNQPQHF. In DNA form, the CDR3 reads TGCAGTGCTAGTCCAGGGGCGAGCAATCAGCCCCAGCATTTT.

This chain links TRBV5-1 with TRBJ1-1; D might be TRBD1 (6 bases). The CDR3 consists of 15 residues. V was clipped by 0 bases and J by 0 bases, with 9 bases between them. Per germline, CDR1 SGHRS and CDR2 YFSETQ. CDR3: CASSLAQGMNTEAFF. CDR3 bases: TGCGCCAGCAGCTTGGCTCAGGGGATGAACACTGAAGCTTTCTTT.

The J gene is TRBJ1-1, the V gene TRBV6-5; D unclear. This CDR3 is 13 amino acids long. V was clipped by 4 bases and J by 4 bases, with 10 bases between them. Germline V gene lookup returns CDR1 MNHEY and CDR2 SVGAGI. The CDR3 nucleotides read TGTGCCAGCAGTTCGGGCGGAGGCACTGAAGCTTTCTTT. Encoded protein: CASSSGGGTEAFF.